A selection of T cell receptor beta chains follows, all from one sample in a study of shared clonotypes between healthy human individuals. Sequencing used immunoSEQ multiplex PCR; TCRdb keeps in-frame clones, though not all of them. The sample lists over 400,000 clones, roughly 95% occurring once. Sample: naive CD4+ T cells sorted from blood. These receptors were collected from a woman in her 30s in good health. Each CDR3 is given with its conserved first and last residue. The order of the fields is CDR3 length, V gene, CDR3 protein.

CDR3 length: 16
V gene: TRBV18
CDR3 protein: CASSPRTGGTTGELFF

CDR3 length: 14
V gene: TRBV4-2
CDR3 protein: CASSQLGKYNEQFF

CDR3 length: 14
V gene: TRBV28
CDR3 protein: CASSPGPAYTEAFF

CDR3 length: 12
V gene: TRBV5-1
CDR3 protein: CASSQGEDEQYF

CDR3 length: 14
V gene: TRBV10-3
CDR3 protein: CAISPGQPLDEQFF

CDR3 length: 15
V gene: TRBV28
CDR3 protein: CASSPGLAGSYEQYF

CDR3 length: 14
V gene: TRBV11-2
CDR3 protein: CASSLGFEKETQYF

CDR3 length: 14
V gene: TRBV5-6
CDR3 protein: CASSFTGTSYEQYF

CDR3 length: 13
V gene: TRBV5-1
CDR3 protein: CASSPGAGYEQYF

CDR3 length: 14
V gene: TRBV7-9
CDR3 protein: CASSLGSSGNTIYF

CDR3 length: 16
V gene: TRBV7-3
CDR3 protein: CASSSGQYLPFERAFF

CDR3 length: 15
V gene: TRBV28
CDR3 protein: CASSLAHTANEKLFF

CDR3 length: 14
V gene: TRBV25-1
CDR3 protein: CASSGLGSSYGYTF

CDR3 length: 14
V gene: TRBV11-2
CDR3 protein: CASSGWDQIYEQYF

CDR3 length: 15
V gene: TRBV5-1
CDR3 protein: CASSVTTSGDNIQYF

CDR3 length: 14
V gene: TRBV27
CDR3 protein: CASSRAGYTDTQYF

CDR3 length: 14
V gene: TRBV19
CDR3 protein: CASSPARWGGEQYF

CDR3 length: 12
V gene: TRBV10-3
CDR3 protein: CAISTLVDGYTF

CDR3 length: 12
V gene: TRBV11-2
CDR3 protein: CASSNGFRDYTF

CDR3 length: 13
V gene: TRBV5-4
CDR3 protein: CASSLGQGGEQYF

CDR3 length: 15
V gene: TRBV2
CDR3 protein: CASSSLAGGPNEQYF

CDR3 length: 14
V gene: TRBV11-2
CDR3 protein: CASSLVLGGDTQYF

CDR3 length: 13
V gene: TRBV5-1
CDR3 protein: CASSFSPDNEQFF

CDR3 length: 17
V gene: TRBV28
CDR3 protein: CASSSGDGGSGANVLTF

CDR3 length: 9
V gene: TRBV20-1
CDR3 protein: CSARPGRFF

CDR3 length: 13
V gene: TRBV5-1
CDR3 protein: CASSLTVSYEQYF

CDR3 length: 14
V gene: TRBV5-6
CDR3 protein: CASSSDTNTGELFF

CDR3 length: 18
V gene: TRBV4-1
CDR3 protein: CASSQDQGAGGPYGELFF

CDR3 length: 16
V gene: TRBV6-5
CDR3 protein: CASSYSKVSGAYEQYF

CDR3 length: 16
V gene: TRBV25-1
CDR3 protein: CATSAGTGHGTDTQYF

CDR3 length: 13
V gene: TRBV29-1
CDR3 protein: CSVDLPAHYEAFF

CDR3 length: 17
V gene: TRBV18
CDR3 protein: CASSPLTGTGVADGYTF

CDR3 length: 15
V gene: TRBV6-6
CDR3 protein: CASSYTVLNGSFQYF

CDR3 length: 13
V gene: TRBV19
CDR3 protein: CASGLARDYGYTF

CDR3 length: 16
V gene: TRBV4-1
CDR3 protein: CASSRESTGISYEQYF

CDR3 length: 14
V gene: TRBV6-5
CDR3 protein: CASSSVDRGTEAFF

CDR3 length: 16
V gene: TRBV7-9
CDR3 protein: CASSLDGTATNYGYTF

CDR3 length: 19
V gene: TRBV19
CDR3 protein: CASSPLGLAGVLGTDTQYF

CDR3 length: 13
V gene: TRBV15
CDR3 protein: CATRIPGNYGYTF

CDR3 length: 14
V gene: TRBV19
CDR3 protein: CASTVGGTLGPQHF